This T cell receptor (beta chain) was obtained from a study of blood T cell repertoires in COVID-19. Generated by immunoSEQ multiplex PCR, the TCRdb table keeps only in-frame clones and is missing some. The table records 170,000 or so clones, more than 75% of them present only once. The sequenced sample consisted of peripheral blood. The sequence was collected from a woman aged 18-29 years who had recovered from COVID-19.

CDR3 bases: TGTGCCAGCTCACAACCCCGGACAGATTCAACTAATGAAAAACTGTTTTTT. As protein: CASSQPRTDSTNEKLFF. This sequence joins TRBV18 and TRBJ1-4; D perhaps matches TRBD1 (6 bases). Germline V lookup: CDR1 KGHSH, CDR2 LQKENI. V was trimmed by 4 bases and J by 0 bases, leaving 15 bases between them. The CDR3 length is 17 residues. Full variable domain (outside the CDR3, taken from reference TRBV18 and TRBJ1-4): NAGVMQNPRHLVRRRGQEARLRCSPMKGHSHVYWYRQLPEEGLKFMVYLQKENIIDESGMPKERFSAEFPKEGPSILRIQQVVRGDSAAYFCASSQPRTDSTNEKLFFGSGTQLSVL.